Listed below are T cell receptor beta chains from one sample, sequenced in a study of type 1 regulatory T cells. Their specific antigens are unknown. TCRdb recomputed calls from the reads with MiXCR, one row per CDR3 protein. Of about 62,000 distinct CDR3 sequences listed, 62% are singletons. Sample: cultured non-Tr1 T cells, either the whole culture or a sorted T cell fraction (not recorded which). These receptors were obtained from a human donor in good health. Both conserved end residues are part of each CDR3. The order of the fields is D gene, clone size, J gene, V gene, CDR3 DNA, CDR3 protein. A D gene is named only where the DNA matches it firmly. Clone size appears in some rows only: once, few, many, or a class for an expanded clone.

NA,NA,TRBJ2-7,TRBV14,TGTGCCAGCAGCCCTGGACAGAACGAGCAGTACTTC,CASSPGQNEQYF
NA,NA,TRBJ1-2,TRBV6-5,TGTGCCAGCACTCCCACAGGGTCCGGGGGCTACACCTTC,CASTPTGSGGYTF
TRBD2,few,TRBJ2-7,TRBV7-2,TGTGCCAGCAGAGTCGGGACTAGCGGGTCCCACGAGCAGTACTTC,CASRVGTSGSHEQYF
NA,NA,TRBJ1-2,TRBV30,TGTGCCTGGAGCGAGGAGGGGGTGAGCTACACCTTC,CAWSEEGVSYTF
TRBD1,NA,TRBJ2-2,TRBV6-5,TGTGCCAGCAGGGACAGGCCCGAATCCGGGGAGCTGTTTTTT,CASRDRPESGELFF
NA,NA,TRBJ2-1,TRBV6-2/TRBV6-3,TGTGCCAGCAGTTACTCGCGGGGAGGTTACAATGAGCAGTTCTTC,CASSYSRGGYNEQFF
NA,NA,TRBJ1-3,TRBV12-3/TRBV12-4,TGTGCCAGCAGCCCCAACTCTGGAAACACCATATATTTT,CASSPNSGNTIYF
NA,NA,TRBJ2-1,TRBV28,TGTGCCAGTGCATCGGTTGGAGGGATGGGCAATGAGCAGTTCTTC,CASASVGGMGNEQFF
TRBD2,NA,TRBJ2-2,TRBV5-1,TGCGCCAGCAGCTCTACCGGGACTAGCGGAGACGGGGAGCTGTTTTTT,CASSSTGTSGDGELFF
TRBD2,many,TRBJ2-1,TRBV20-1,TGCAGTGCTAGACGTGGGACTAGCGGGAATAGCGTGCAGTTCTTC,CSARRGTSGNSVQFF
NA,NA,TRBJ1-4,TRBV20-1,TGCAGTGCTAACAGGGCGACTAATGAAAAACTGTTTTTT,CSANRATNEKLFF
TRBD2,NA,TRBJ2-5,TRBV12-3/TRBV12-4,TGTGCCAGCAGCAGACTAGCGGGCCCGCAAGAGACCCAGTACTTC,CASSRLAGPQETQYF
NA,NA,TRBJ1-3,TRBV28,TGTGCCAGCAGTTCCGGAGCTCCCGTAGGCACCATATATTTT,CASSSGAPVGTIYF
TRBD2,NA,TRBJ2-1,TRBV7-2,TGTGCCAGCAGCCGGAGCGGGAGGGCGGACAATGAGCAGTTCTTC,CASSRSGRADNEQFF
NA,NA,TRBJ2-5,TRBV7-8,TGTGCCAGCAGCTTTGGGACCCGGACCGAGACCCAGTACTTC,CASSFGTRTETQYF
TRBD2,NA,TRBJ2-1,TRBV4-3,TGCGCCAGCAGCCATGCCCCCGGGACTAGCGGGAGTAATGAGCAGTTCTTC,CASSHAPGTSGSNEQFF
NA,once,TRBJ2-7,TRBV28,TGTGCCAGCAGAGGGCAGGGGGGGTCCTACGAGCAGTACTTC,CASRGQGGSYEQYF
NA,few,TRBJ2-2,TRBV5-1,TGCGCCAGCAGCTTGGCTGCGGGAACCGGGGAGCTGTTTTTT,CASSLAAGTGELFF
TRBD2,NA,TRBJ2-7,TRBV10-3,TGTGCCATCGCGGCGGGAGGGGGAAGCTCCGAGCAGTACTTC,CAIAAGGGSSEQYF
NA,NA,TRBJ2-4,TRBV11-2,TGTGCCAGCAGCTTAGTGGGGGCCGGAGCCGAAAACATTCAGTACTTC,CASSLVGAGAENIQYF
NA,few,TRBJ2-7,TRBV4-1,TGCGCCAGCAGCCAAGAATCGGTGAGCTCCTACGAGCAGTACTTC,CASSQESVSSYEQYF
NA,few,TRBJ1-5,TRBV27,TGTGCCAGCTGCGGTCAGCCCCAGCATTTT,CASCGQPQHF
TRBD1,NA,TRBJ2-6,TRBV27,TGTGCCAGCAGTAGGGACAGGGGTATGGCCGGGGCCAACGTCCTGACTTTC,CASSRDRGMAGANVLTF
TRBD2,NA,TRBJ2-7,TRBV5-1,TGCGCCAGCAGCTGGAGCGGGAGCGCCGAGCAGTACTTC,CASSWSGSAEQYF
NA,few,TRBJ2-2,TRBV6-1,TGTGCCAGCAGAGAGACAGTTAACACCGGGGAGCTGTTTTTT,CASRETVNTGELFF
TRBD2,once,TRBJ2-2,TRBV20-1,TGCAGTGCTCCCCCCGGGCTAGCGGGAGGGCCTTCCGGGGAGCTGTTTTTT,CSAPPGLAGGPSGELFF
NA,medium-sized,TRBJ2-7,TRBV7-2,TGTGCCAGCAGCTTAATCGCCGTCAGAGTCCTCCCCTATTACGAGCAGTACTTC,CASSLIAVRVLPYYEQYF
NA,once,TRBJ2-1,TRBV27,TGTGCCAGCAGTTTCAAAGGGAATGAGCAGTTCTTC,CASSFKGNEQFF